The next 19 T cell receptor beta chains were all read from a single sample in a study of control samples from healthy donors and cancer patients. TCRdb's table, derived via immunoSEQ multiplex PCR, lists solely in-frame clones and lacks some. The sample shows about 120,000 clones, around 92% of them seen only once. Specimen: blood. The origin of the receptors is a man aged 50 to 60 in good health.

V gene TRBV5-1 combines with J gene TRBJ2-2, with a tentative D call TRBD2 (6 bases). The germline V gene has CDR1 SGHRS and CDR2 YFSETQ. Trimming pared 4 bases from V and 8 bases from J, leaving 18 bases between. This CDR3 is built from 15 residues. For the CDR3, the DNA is TGCGCCAGCAGCCCACGGGACTTTAAGCGGGGGGAGCTGTTTTTT. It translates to CASSPRDFKRGELFF. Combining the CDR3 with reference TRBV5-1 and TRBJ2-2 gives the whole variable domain KAGVTQTPRYLIKTRGQQVTLSCSPISGHRSVSWYQQTPGQGLQFLFEYFSETQRNKGNFPGRFSGRQFSNSRSEMNVSTLELGDSALYLCASSPRDFKRGELFFGEGSRLTVL.

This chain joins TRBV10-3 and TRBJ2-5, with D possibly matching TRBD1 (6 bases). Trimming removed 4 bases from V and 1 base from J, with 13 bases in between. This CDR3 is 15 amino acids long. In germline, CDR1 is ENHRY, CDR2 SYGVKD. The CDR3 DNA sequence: TGTGCCATCAGTGCTTTACAGGGACCCCAAGAGACCCAGTACTTC. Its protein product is CAISALQGPQETQYF.

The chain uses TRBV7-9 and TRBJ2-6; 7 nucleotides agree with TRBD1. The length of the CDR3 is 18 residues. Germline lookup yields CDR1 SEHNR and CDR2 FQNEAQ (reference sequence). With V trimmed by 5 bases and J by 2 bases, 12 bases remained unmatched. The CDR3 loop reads CASSPRQGEVPGANVLTF. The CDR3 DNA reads TGTGCCAGCAGCCCCCGACAGGGAGAGGTCCCTGGGGCCAACGTCCTGACTTTC.

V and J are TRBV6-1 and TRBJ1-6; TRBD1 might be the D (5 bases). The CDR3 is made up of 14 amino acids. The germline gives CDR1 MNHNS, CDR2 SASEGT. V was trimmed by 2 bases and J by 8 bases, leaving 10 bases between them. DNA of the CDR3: TGTGCCAGCAGTGAACAGGGTCGGGATTCACCCCTCCACTTT. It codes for CASSEQGRDSPLHF.

CDR3 region: CASSQLGAQTSADTQYF. CDR3 DNA sequence: TGCGCCAGCAGCCAATTGGGGGCCCAGACTAGCGCAGATACGCAGTATTTT. This chain connects TRBV4-1 to TRBJ2-3; 8 bases agree with TRBD2. The CDR3 runs 17 residues. The V segment lost 2 bases and the J segment 4 bases; nucleotides outside the gene matches: 11. Germline V gene sequence: CDR1 MGHRA, CDR2 YSYEKL.

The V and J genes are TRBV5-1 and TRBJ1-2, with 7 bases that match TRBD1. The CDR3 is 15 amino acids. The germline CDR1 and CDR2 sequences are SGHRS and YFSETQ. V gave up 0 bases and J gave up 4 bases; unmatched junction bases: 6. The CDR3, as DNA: TGCGCCAGCAGCTTGGGGCCGGGACAGAGCTATGGCTACACCTTC. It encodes CASSLGPGQSYGYTF.

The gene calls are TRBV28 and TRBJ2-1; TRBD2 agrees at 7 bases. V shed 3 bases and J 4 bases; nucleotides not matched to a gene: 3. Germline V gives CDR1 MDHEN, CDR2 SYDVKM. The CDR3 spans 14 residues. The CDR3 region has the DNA TGTGCCAGCAGTTTTTCTAGCGGTTACAATGAGCAGTTCTTC. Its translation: CASSFSSGYNEQFF.

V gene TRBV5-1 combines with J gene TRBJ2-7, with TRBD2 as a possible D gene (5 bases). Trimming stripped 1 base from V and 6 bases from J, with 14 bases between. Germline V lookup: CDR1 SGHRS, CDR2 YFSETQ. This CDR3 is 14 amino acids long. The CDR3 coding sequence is TGCGCCAGCAGCTTGCTCGAGGGATCGTCCGAGCAGTACTTC. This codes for CASSLLEGSSEQYF.

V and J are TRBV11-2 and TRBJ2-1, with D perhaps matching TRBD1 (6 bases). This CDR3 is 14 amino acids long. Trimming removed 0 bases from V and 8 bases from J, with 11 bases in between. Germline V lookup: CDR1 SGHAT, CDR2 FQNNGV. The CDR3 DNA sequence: TGTGCCAGCAGCTTAGACAGGGGTTACGATGAGCAGTTCTTC. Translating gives CASSLDRGYDEQFF.

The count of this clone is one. In nucleotides, the CDR3 is TGCGCCAGCAGCTTGGGAGGGTTGCAGGAGACCCAGTACTTC. Its translation: CASSLGGLQETQYF. The chain recombines TRBV5-1 with TRBJ2-5; tentatively, D is TRBD2 (5 bases). V was pared by 0 bases and J by 5 bases, with 11 bases between. There are 14 residues in the CDR3. Germline V CDR1 and CDR2: SGHRS, YFSETQ.

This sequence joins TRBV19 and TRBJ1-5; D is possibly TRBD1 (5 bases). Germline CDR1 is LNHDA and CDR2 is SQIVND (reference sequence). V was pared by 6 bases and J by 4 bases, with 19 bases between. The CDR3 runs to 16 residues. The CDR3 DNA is TGTGCCAGTAGACACGCCCGGGACCCCAGAAATCAGCCCCAGCATTTT. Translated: CASRHARDPRNQPQHF.

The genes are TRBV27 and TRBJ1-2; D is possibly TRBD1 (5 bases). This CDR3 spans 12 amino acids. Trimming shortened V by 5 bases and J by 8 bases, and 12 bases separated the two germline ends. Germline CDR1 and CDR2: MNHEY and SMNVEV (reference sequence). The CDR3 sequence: CASSTGPAGYTF. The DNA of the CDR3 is TGTGCCAGCAGTACGGGACCGGCGGGCTACACCTTC.

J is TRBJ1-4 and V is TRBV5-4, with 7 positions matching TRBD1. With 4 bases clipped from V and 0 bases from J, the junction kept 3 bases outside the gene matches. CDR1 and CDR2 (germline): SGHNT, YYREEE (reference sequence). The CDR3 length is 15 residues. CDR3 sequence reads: CASSPDRATNEKLFF. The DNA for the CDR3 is TGTGCCAGCAGCCCTGACAGGGCAACTAATGAAAAACTGTTTTTT.

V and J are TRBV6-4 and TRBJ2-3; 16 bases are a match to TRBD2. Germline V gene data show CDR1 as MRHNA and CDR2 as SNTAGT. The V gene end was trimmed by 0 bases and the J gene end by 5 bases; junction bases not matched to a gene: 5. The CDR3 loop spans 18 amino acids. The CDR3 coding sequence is TGTGCCAGCAGTGACTCGGGACTAGCGGGGGGGCAGGAAGATACGCAGTATTTT. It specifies CASSDSGLAGGQEDTQYF.

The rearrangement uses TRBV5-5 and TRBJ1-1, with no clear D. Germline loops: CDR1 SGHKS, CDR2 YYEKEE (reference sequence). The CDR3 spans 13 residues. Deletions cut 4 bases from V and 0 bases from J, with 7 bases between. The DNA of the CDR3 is TGTGCCAGCAGCCTGACGGTGAACACTGAAGCTTTCTTT. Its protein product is CASSLTVNTEAFF.

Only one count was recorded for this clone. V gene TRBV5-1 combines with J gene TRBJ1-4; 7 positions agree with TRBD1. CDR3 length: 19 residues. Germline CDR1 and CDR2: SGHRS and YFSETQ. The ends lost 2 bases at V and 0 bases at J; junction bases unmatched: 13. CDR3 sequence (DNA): TGCGCCAGCAGCTTCGACAGGGTAAACCCTCGGGCAACTAATGAAAAACTGTTTTTT. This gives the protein CASSFDRVNPRATNEKLFF.

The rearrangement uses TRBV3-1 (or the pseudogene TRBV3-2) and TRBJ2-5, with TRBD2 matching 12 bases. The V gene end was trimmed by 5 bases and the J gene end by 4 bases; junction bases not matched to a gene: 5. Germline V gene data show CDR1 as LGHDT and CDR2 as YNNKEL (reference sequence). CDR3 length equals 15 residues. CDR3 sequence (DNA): TGTGCCAGCAGCGGGCCGACTAGCGGGGGAGAGACCCAGTACTTC. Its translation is CASSGPTSGGETQYF.

CDR3 sequence: CASSMKGMGTEAFF. The CDR3 nucleotides are TGTGCCAGTAGTATGAAGGGGATGGGCACTGAAGCTTTCTTT. The V and J genes are TRBV19 and TRBJ1-1, with TRBD1 as a possible D gene (5 bases). V was shortened by 3 bases and J by 4 bases, with 12 bases between the two germline ends. Germline loops: CDR1 LNHDA, CDR2 SQIVND (reference sequence). The CDR3 has 14 residues.

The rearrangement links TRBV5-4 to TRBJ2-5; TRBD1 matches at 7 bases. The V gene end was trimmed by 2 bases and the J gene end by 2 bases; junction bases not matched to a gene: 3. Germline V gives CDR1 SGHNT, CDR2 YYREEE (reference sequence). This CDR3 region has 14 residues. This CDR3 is CASSFGQAQETQYF. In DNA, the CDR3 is TGTGCCAGCAGCTTCGGACAGGCTCAAGAGACCCAGTACTTC.